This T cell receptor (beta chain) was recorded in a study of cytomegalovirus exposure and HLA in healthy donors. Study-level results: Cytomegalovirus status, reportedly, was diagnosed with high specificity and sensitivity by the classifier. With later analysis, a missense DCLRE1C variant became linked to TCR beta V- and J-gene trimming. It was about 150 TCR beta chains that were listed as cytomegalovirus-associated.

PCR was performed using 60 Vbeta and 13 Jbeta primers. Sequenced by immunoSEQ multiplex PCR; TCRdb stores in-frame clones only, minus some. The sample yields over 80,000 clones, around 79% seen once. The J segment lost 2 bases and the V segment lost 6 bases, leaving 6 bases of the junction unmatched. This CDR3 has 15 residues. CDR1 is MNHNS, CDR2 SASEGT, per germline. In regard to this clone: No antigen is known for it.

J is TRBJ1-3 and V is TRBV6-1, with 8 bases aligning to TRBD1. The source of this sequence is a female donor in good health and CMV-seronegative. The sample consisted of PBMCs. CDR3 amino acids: CASSRTTGAGNTIYF. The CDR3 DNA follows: TGTGCCAGCAGCCGAACGACAGGGGCTGGAAACACCATATATTTT.